These 19 T cell receptor beta chains were all obtained from the same sample, sequenced in a study of blood T cells in healthy people across ages. Combining a sample-barcoded 5' primer with a J-beta primer mix, a second PCR ran for roughly 7 to 11 cycles. TCRdb re-called the 5' RACE reads through MiXCR, storing one row per CDR3 protein. This repertoire shows 650,000 to 1,000,000 distinct CDR3 sequences, roughly 35% found once; its top ten account for 10% to 15%. Sequenced material: blood. These receptors were collected from a man between 18 and 29 years old in good health.

This clonotype was seen ten or more times. The chain joins TRBV6-5 to TRBJ2-1; D is possibly TRBD2 (5 bases). The CDR3 sequence is 14 residues long. The V gene lost 6 bases and the J gene lost 3 bases, with 12 bases spanning the gap. Germline CDR1 MNHEY, CDR2 SVGAGI. The CDR3 loop reads CASSPGIHYNEQFF. The CDR3 coding sequence is TGTGCCAGCAGCCCCGGGATCCACTACAATGAGCAGTTCTTC.

This chain connects TRBV5-1 to TRBJ1-1; 8 nucleotides match TRBD1. The ends lost 2 bases at V and 2 bases at J; junction bases unmatched: 8. CDR3 size: 16 residues. Germline-derived CDR1 and CDR2 are SGHRS and YFSETQ. The CDR3 spells CASSFGQGAYNTEAFF. The CDR3 coding sequence is TGCGCCAGCAGCTTTGGGCAGGGGGCGTATAACACTGAAGCTTTCTTT.

About this clonotype: A read error may be the cause here, since a much bigger clone is one base away. The gene calls are TRBV12-3 or TRBV12-4 and TRBJ2-3, with a tentative D call TRBD1 (6 bases). Trimming pared 6 bases from V and 0 bases from J, leaving 10 bases between. CDR3 size: 14 residues. CDR3 sequence: CASRRTVSTDTQYF. The CDR3 bases are TGTGCCAGCAGACGGACAGTCAGCACAGATACGCAGTATTTT.

This chain connects TRBV20-1 to TRBJ2-7; no definite D call. The V and J ends lost 7 bases and 7 bases respectively, with 20 bases between them. This CDR3 is 13 amino acids long. Germline V gene sequence: CDR1 DFQATT, CDR2 SNEGSKA (reference sequence). The CDR3 protein is CSVRPSTYNEQYF. In nucleotides, the CDR3 is TGCAGTGTGAGACCAAGCACCTACAATGAGCAGTACTTC.

The gene calls are TRBV20-1 and TRBJ1-6; D might be TRBD1 (5 bases). V was pared by 5 bases and J by 0 bases, with 14 bases between. CDR3 length equals 16 residues. CDR1 is DFQATT, CDR2 SNEGSKA, per germline (reference sequence). The CDR3 reads CSAPTAASSYNSPLHF. The CDR3 bases are TGCAGTGCTCCGACAGCCGCGAGCTCCTATAATTCACCCCTCCACTTT.

This clonotype was detected only a few times. V usage is TRBV5-1 and J usage is TRBJ2-5; 8 nucleotides align to TRBD2. Germline V gene sequence: CDR1 SGHRS, CDR2 YFSETQ. V lost 5 bases to trimming and J lost 4 bases; unmatched junction nucleotides: 10. CDR3 length: 15 residues. The CDR3 coding sequence is TGCGCCAGCAGGGAGGAACTAGCGGAGGGAGAGACCCAGTACTTC. Translating it yields CASREELAEGETQYF.

CDR3 bases: TGTGCCAGCAGCTTAGGACAGTACGAGGCAGAGACCCAGTACTTC. Protein product: CASSLGQYEAETQYF. The V and J genes are TRBV7-9 and TRBJ2-7; D might be TRBD1 (5 bases). Judging by the DNA end, TRBJ2-5 fits better; the J call may be wrong. This CDR3 is built from 15 residues. Per germline, CDR1 SEHNR and CDR2 FQNEAQ (reference sequence).

The gene calls are TRBV3-1 and TRBJ2-2, with 10 positions matching TRBD2. Germline CDR1 LGHDT, CDR2 YNNKEL (reference sequence). The ends lost 4 bases at V and 1 base at J; junction bases unmatched: 6. This CDR3 region has 17 residues. As DNA, the CDR3 is TGTGCCAGCAGCCCCCACCCTAGCGGGGGGAACACCGGGGAGCTGTTTTTT. Translation gives CASSPHPSGGNTGELFF.

This clonotype was counted between two and nine times. The chain joins TRBV20-1 to TRBJ2-7; perhaps TRBD1 as D (6 bases). The DNA end is more similar to TRBJ2-5, so the J call may be wrong. The CDR3 spans 11 residues. Germline CDR1 reads DFQATT; CDR2 reads SNEGSKA (reference sequence). The CDR3 spells CSAPDRETQYF. In DNA form, the CDR3 reads TGCAGTGCTCCGGACAGAGAGACCCAGTACTTC.

This clonotype was seen more than once but under ten times. The chain joins TRBV10-3 to TRBJ2-5, with TRBD2 matching over 9 bases. The last part of the DNA fits TRBJ2-7 better; the J call may be wrong. CDR1 is ENHRY, CDR2 SYGVKD, per germline. The CDR3 contains 14 residues. The CDR3 spells CAISESGGLGEQYF. The DNA of the CDR3 is TGTGCCATCAGTGAGAGCGGGGGGCTAGGCGAGCAGTACTTC.

CDR3 DNA: TGTGCCAGCAGCTTCCAGGGGCCTAGCAATCAGCCCCAGCATTTT. It encodes CASSFQGPSNQPQHF. The chain uses TRBV13 and TRBJ1-5, with D possibly being TRBD1 (6 bases). Germline V gene lookup returns CDR1 PRHDT and CDR2 FYEKMQ (reference sequence). The ends were cut back, 3 bases at V and 0 bases at J, with 9 bases in the middle. The CDR3 extends over 15 amino acids. Together with reference TRBV13 and TRBJ1-5, the CDR3 gives the full variable domain: AAGVIQSPRHLIKEKRETATLKCYPIPRHDTVYWYQQGPGQDPQFLISFYEKMQSDKGSIPDRFSAQQFSDYHSELNMSSLELGDSALYFCASSFQGPSNQPQHFGDGTRLSIL.

Many counts were recorded for this clonotype. The chain has TRBV28 and TRBJ1-4; 7 bases are shared with TRBD1. Germline assignment: CDR1 MDHEN and CDR2 SYDVKM. This CDR3 has 15 residues. V lost 5 bases and J lost 0; bases outside the gene matches: 3. The CDR3 here is CASSPQGATNEKLFF. The CDR3 DNA reads TGTGCCAGCAGTCCTCAGGGGGCAACTAATGAAAAACTGTTTTTT.

There are a few counts of this clonotype. The chain carries TRBV4-3 and TRBJ2-7, with a weak D call TRBD1 (5 bases). This CDR3 has 15 residues. The V gene lost 0 bases and the J gene lost 10 bases, with 19 bases spanning the gap. Germline CDR1 and CDR2: LGHNA and YSLEER. CDR3: CASSQDLLTVQAQYF. In DNA form, the CDR3 reads TGCGCCAGCAGCCAAGATCTGTTGACAGTTCAGGCCCAGTACTTC.

This clonotype was seen a handful of times. CDR3 in DNA: TGTGCCACCTTAAGGACAGATCTCTACGAGCAGTACTTC. Amino acid sequence: CATLRTDLYEQYF. The chain joins TRBV2 to TRBJ2-7; TRBD1 is a possible D gene (6 bases). Trimming left V 10 bases short and J 3 bases short, with 16 bases between. The CDR3 has 13 amino acids. Germline V gene lookup returns CDR1 SNHLY and CDR2 FYNNEI.

V usage is TRBV14 and J usage is TRBJ2-1; D not resolved. V was pared by 0 bases and J by 10 bases, with 16 bases between. Germline CDR1 reads SGHDN; CDR2 reads FVKESK. This CDR3 has 15 residues. The CDR3 bases are TGTGCCAGCAGCCAAGAGCCAGGCGCTACCTACGAGCAGTTCTTC. Amino acids: CASSQEPGATYEQFF. Full variable domain (remainder filled in from reference TRBV14 and TRBJ2-1): EAGVTQFPSHSVIEKGQTVTLRCDPISGHDNLYWYRRVMGKEIKFLLHFVKESKQDESGMPNNRFLAERTGGTYSTLKVQPAELEDSGVYFCASSQEPGATYEQFFGPGTRLTVL.

This clonotype has at least ten counts. The junction departs from germline at one end; a sequencing error may be responsible. This chain links TRBV12-3 or TRBV12-4 with TRBJ1-1; D remains ambiguous. The CDR3 length is 11 residues. The CDR3 coding sequence is TGTGCCAGCAGCTTAGGTCCTGAAGCTTTCTTT. This gives the protein CASSLGPEAFF.

This clonotype was seen many times. The chain links TRBV7-2 to TRBJ2-1; D unclear. The ends were cut back, 0 bases at V and 7 bases at J, with 19 bases in the middle. The germline V gene has CDR1 SGHTA and CDR2 FQGNSA. The CDR3 runs to 17 residues. DNA of the CDR3: TGTGCCAGCAGCTTAGCGCCGTCTACCTCCGTAGTGAATGAGCAGTTCTTC. It specifies CASSLAPSTSVVNEQFF.

In this sample, this clonotype turned up a few times. V gene TRBV20-1 combines with J gene TRBJ2-7; 12 bases align to TRBD2. The CDR3 is made up of 14 amino acids. V was pared by 3 bases and J by 7 bases, with 7 bases of the junction left unmatched. The germline gives CDR1 DFQATT, CDR2 SNEGSKA (reference sequence). CDR3 region: CSARLAGGYNEQYF. The CDR3, as DNA: TGCAGTGCTAGGCTAGCGGGGGGGTACAATGAGCAGTACTTC.

Of note for this clonotype: A read error is possible here, since a much larger clone lies one base away. CDR3 in DNA: TGCAGCGTGAGAGACGGGGAGTCCTACAATGAGCAGTTCTTC. Translated, it gives CSVRDGESYNEQFF. V usage is TRBV29-1 and J usage is TRBJ2-1, with D tentatively TRBD2 (5 bases). Germline CDR1 and CDR2: SQVTM and ANQGSEA. The V gene lost 6 bases and the J gene lost 1 base, with 13 bases spanning the gap. The CDR3 loop spans 14 amino acids.